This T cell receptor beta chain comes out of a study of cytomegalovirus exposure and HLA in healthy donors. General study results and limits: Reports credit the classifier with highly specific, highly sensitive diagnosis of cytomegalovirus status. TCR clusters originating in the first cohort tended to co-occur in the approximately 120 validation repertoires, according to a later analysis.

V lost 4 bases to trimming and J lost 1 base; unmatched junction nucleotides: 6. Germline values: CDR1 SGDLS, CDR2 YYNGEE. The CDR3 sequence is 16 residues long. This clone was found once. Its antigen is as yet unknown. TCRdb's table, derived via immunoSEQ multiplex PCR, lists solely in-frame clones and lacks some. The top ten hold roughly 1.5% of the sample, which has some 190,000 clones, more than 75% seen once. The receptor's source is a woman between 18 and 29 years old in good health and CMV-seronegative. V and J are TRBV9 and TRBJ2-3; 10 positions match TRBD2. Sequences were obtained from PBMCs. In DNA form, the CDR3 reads TGTGCCAGCAGCACCCCCCTAGCGGGGGGCACAGATACGCAGTATTTT. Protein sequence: CASSTPLAGGTDTQYF.